This TCR beta chain was recorded in a study of blood T cell repertoires in COVID-19. About the study: The analysed material was cDNA or gDNA that came from T cells, B-cell-depleted T cells, or PBMCs.

This clone was counted between two and nine times. In the study's own analysis: Estimated nucleated cell counts came from reference gene primer amplification. Clones were sequenced by immunoSEQ multiplex PCR, and TCRdb holds only the in-frame ones, with some missing. V and J calls and clone size are given by that table; D and trimming were obtained from the DNA. The data show approximately 360,000 clones, around 87% seen once. Adults between roughly 18 and 95 years of age took part from more than 20 US areas. This sequence originates from a man aged 35 to 55 in a cohort exposed to, infected with or recovered from COVID-19 (not recorded which). Source material: PBMCs or T cells enriched from blood (not recorded which).

The CDR3 nucleotides are TGTGCCAGCTCACTACAGGGGAGTAATTCACCCCTCCACTTT. Protein: CASSLQGSNSPLHF. The chain employs TRBV18 and TRBJ1-6; 7 bases match TRBD1. Germline V gene sequence: CDR1 KGHSH, CDR2 LQKENI. The trim removed 4 bases at V and 6 bases at J, leaving 3 bases unmatched. This CDR3 contains 14 residues.